A selection of T cell receptor beta chains follows, all from one sample in a study of neurological immune-mediated disorders. TCRdb ran MiXCR on the 5' RACE reads and lists one entry per CDR3 protein. Among fewer than 80,000 distinct CDR3 sequences listed, roughly 4.8% were seen once. Input material: PBMCs. All receptors come from a woman aged 50 to 65 with multiple sclerosis. The CDR3 runs from the conserved cysteine through the conserved F or W. Fields, in order: J gene, V gene, CDR3 length, CDR3 protein.

J: TRBJ1-1
V: TRBV7-2
length: 14
CDR3: CASSLLGENTEAFF

J: TRBJ1-3
V: TRBV6-5
length: 15
CDR3: CASSYSTVSGNTIYF

J: TRBJ1-3
V: TRBV20-1
length: 14
CDR3: CSARRGVVGNTIYF

J: TRBJ2-3
V: TRBV5-1
length: 12
CDR3: CASSMSTDTQYF

J: TRBJ2-5
V: TRBV7-2
length: 15
CDR3: CASSLMVDVQETQYF

J: TRBJ2-1
V: TRBV6-2/TRBV6-3
length: 13
CDR3: CASSSWRRDEQFF

J: TRBJ1-5
V: TRBV18
length: 13
CDR3: CASSAGGDQPQHF

J: TRBJ1-5
V: TRBV2
length: 15
CDR3: CASRRTGTLDQPQHF

J: TRBJ2-1
V: TRBV5-1
length: 13
CDR3: CASSPSPDNEQFF

J: TRBJ1-5
V: TRBV7-8
length: 14
CDR3: CASSLRDIYQPQHF

J: TRBJ1-6
V: TRBV3-1
length: 14
CDR3: CASSLGQRSSPLNF

J: TRBJ2-2
V: TRBV5-1
length: 14
CDR3: CASSFGGPTGELFF

J: TRBJ2-1
V: TRBV4-1
length: 16
CDR3: CASSPSVGQLRNEQFF

J: TRBJ2-7
V: TRBV11-2
length: 15
CDR3: CASSLEFLKGYEQYF

J: TRBJ2-7
V: TRBV6-2/TRBV6-3
length: 15
CDR3: CASSSGQGASYEQYF

J: TRBJ2-7
V: TRBV5-1
length: 13
CDR3: CASSFSKAYEQYF

J: TRBJ1-4
V: TRBV7-6
length: 15
CDR3: CASSLLDSSNEKLFF

J: TRBJ1-5
V: TRBV5-1
length: 15
CDR3: CASSPDSGQNQPQHF

J: TRBJ1-2
V: TRBV12-3/TRBV12-4
length: 14
CDR3: CASRALGRNYGYTF

J: TRBJ2-3
V: TRBV5-1
length: 13
CDR3: CASSIDRGDTQYF

J: TRBJ2-1
V: TRBV5-1
length: 17
CDR3: CASSPWTSGGSYNEQFF

J: TRBJ2-1
V: TRBV7-2
length: 15
CDR3: CASSLGQRSYNEQFF

J: TRBJ2-2
V: TRBV4-2
length: 16
CDR3: CASSQDPAGNTGELFF